The 13 T cell receptor beta chains listed next were all sequenced from one sample in a study of shared clonotypes between healthy human individuals. Sequencing was performed with immunoSEQ multiplex PCR; in TCRdb, only in-frame clones are kept and a portion is missing. The table lists approximately 440,000 clones, roughly three quarters of them singletons. What was sequenced was PBMCs. These receptors came from a woman aged 40 to 50 in good health. Some clones in this sample may be carry-over from other donors' samples.

A note on this clone: This is likely an artifact of a read error, given a far larger clone one base away. The same CDR3 arises from other DNA sequences in this sample as well. The chain has TRBV7-3 and TRBJ2-2, with 7 positions matching TRBD2. The CDR3 totals 16 residues. Per the germline V gene, CDR1 is SGHTA and CDR2 is FQGTGA. J gave up 7 bases and V 5 bases, and 13 bases lay outside the gene matches. The CDR3 DNA sequence: TGTGCCAGCAGCCCCAGACTGGCGGGAGATGACGGGGAGCTGTTTTTT. This gives the protein CASSPRLAGDDGELFF. Full variable domain (outside the CDR3, taken from reference TRBV7-3 and TRBJ2-2): GAGVSQTPSNKVTEKGKYVELRCDPISGHTALYWYRQSLGQGPEFLIYFQGTGAADDSGLPNDRFFAVRPEGSVSTLKIQRTERGDSAVYLCASSPRLAGDDGELFFGEGSRLTVL.

J is TRBJ1-2 and V is TRBV2; the D is unclear. With 2 bases removed from V and 2 bases from J, the gap between germline ends came to 3 bases. Germline V gene lookup returns CDR1 SNHLY and CDR2 FYNNEI. The CDR3 is 12 residues long. The CDR3 reads CASSEQNYGYTF. The CDR3 DNA is TGTGCCAGCAGTGAACAGAACTATGGCTACACCTTC.

The V and J genes are TRBV7-2 and TRBJ2-5; TRBD2 aligns across 14 bases. V lost 4 bases, J lost 6 bases, and 13 bases stayed unmatched. Germline loops: CDR1 SGHTA, CDR2 FQGNSA. CDR3 length: 18 amino acids. In DNA, the CDR3 is TGTGCCAGCAGCTCTGAGGGACTAGCGGGAGACTTTGGAAAGACCCAGTACTTC. It yields the protein CASSSEGLAGDFGKTQYF.

The chain is built from TRBV28 and TRBJ1-2; maybe TRBD1 (6 bases). This CDR3 comprises 19 residues. With 5 bases removed from V and 4 bases from J, the gap between germline ends came to 29 bases. Germline lookup yields CDR1 MDHEN and CDR2 SYDVKM. CDR3 sequence reads: CASSGLSREPGHQTYGYTF. As DNA, the CDR3 is TGTGCCAGCAGTGGTCTTAGTCGGGAGCCGGGACACCAGACCTATGGCTACACCTTC.

The chain carries TRBV18 and TRBJ2-1; 7 bases align to TRBD2. Germline CDR1 and CDR2: KGHSH and LQKENI. CDR3 size: 18 residues. J lost 8 bases, V lost 3 bases, and 19 bases had no gene match. CDR3 in DNA: TGTGCCAGCTCACCGCTCGGGTGGCGGGAGAAGAGTGGCCATGAGCAGTTCTTC. Translation gives CASSPLGWREKSGHEQFF.

The chain links TRBV30 to TRBJ2-7; D gene ambiguous. V lost 0 bases, J lost 0 bases, and 12 bases lay in between. Germline CDR1 reads GTSNPN; CDR2 reads SVGIG (reference sequence). The CDR3 has 15 amino acids. The CDR3 region has the DNA TGTGCCTGGAGTGTGCCGAACACCCTCTCCTACGAGCAGTACTTC. Amino acid sequence: CAWSVPNTLSYEQYF.

The rearrangement joins TRBV15 to TRBJ1-2; D is uncertain. Germline CDR1 and CDR2: LNHNV and YYDKDF (reference sequence). The CDR3 runs to 15 residues. Between the trimmed V and J ends, which lost 2 bases and 3 bases, there was a span of 13 bases. For the CDR3, the DNA is TGTGCCACCAGCAGAAACACTGGGGTTCACTATGGCTACACCTTC. It codes for CATSRNTGVHYGYTF.

The rearrangement links TRBV30 to TRBJ2-4; the D is unclear. This CDR3 has 16 residues. The ends were cut back, 1 base at V and 0 bases at J, with 13 bases in the middle. CDR1 and CDR2 (germline): GTSNPN, SVGIG (reference sequence). The CDR3 region has the DNA TGTGCCTGGAGTGAGAGTTACGCCGTAGCCAAAAACATTCAGTACTTC. It specifies CAWSESYAVAKNIQYF.

This clone came up once. J is TRBJ2-5 and V is TRBV7-9, with TRBD2 as a possible D gene (7 bases). Trimming left V 7 bases short and J 2 bases short, with 14 bases between. This CDR3 spans 14 amino acids. In germline, CDR1 is SEHNR, CDR2 FQNEAQ (reference sequence). The CDR3 is CASTTRGGQETQYF. As DNA, the CDR3 is TGTGCCAGCACCACGAGGGGGGGTCAAGAGACCCAGTACTTC.

This chain uses TRBV30 with TRBJ2-1; 7 bases are a match to TRBD2. V trimming: 2 bases; J trimming: 3 bases; junction bases outside the gene matches: 4. Germline loops: CDR1 GTSNPN, CDR2 SVGIG (reference sequence). CDR3 length equals 14 residues. CDR3 in amino acids: CAWSRRGNYNEQFF. The CDR3 nucleotides are TGTGCCTGGAGTAGGCGGGGGAACTACAATGAGCAGTTCTTC.

The gene calls are TRBV5-1 and TRBJ1-6; 7 nucleotides agree with TRBD1. V lost 3 bases to trimming and J lost 8 bases; unmatched junction nucleotides: 5. The CDR3 contains 14 residues. Germline values: CDR1 SGHRS, CDR2 YFSETQ. The CDR3 DNA reads TGCGCCAGCAGCTCGACAGGGCATGATTCACCCCTCCACTTT. Protein: CASSSTGHDSPLHF.

This rearrangement joins TRBV25-1 to TRBJ2-1; a weak D match, TRBD1 (6 bases). Looked up from germline, CDR1 is MGHDK and CDR2 is SYGVNS. This CDR3 has 14 amino acids. V gave up 3 bases and J gave up 4 bases, with 10 bases separating them. The DNA for the CDR3 is TGTGCCAGCAGTGACCCCGGACAGTACAATGAGCAGTTCTTC. Its protein product is CASSDPGQYNEQFF.

The rearrangement links TRBV19 to TRBJ2-1; 8 bases map to TRBD2. J gave up 4 bases and V 5 bases, and 13 bases lay outside the gene matches. Germline V gene sequence: CDR1 LNHDA, CDR2 SQIVND (reference sequence). CDR3 length: 17 amino acids. The CDR3 reads CASSLGLAGSTYNEQFF. In DNA form, the CDR3 reads TGTGCCAGTAGTCTCGGGCTAGCGGGTAGTACATACAATGAGCAGTTCTTC.